The clone carrying this TCR beta chain was observed a few times. Its matching antigen is unknown. Each sample yielded at least 6 micrograms of PBMC total RNA. The data stem from a study of blood T cells in healthy people across ages. Broader study findings: More naive CD4+ cells and higher diversity were found in long-lived than in aged donors. The fall in TCR beta diversity per million T cells was roughly linear with age.

V lost 3 bases to trimming and J lost 5 bases; unmatched junction nucleotides: 8. The CDR3 is 16 amino acids. Looked up from germline, CDR1 is SGHRS and CDR2 is YFSETQ. Sample-barcoded 5' priming and a J-beta primer mix drove a second PCR of roughly 7 to 11 cycles. A template-switch adaptor that had 12 random nucleotides put a tag on each cDNA molecule. Each CDR3 protein is one row after TCRdb ran MiXCR on the 5' RACE reads. Of about 1.7 million distinct CDR3 sequences listed, roughly 28% were seen once; the top ten hold 6.5% to 8.5%. This sequence was found in a woman in her thirties in good health. The specimen sequenced was blood. The chain recombines TRBV5-1 with TRBJ2-2; TRBD1 matches at 9 bases. The CDR3: CASSSLGQGYTGELFF. CDR3 sequence (DNA): TGCGCCAGCAGCTCCCTGGGACAGGGATATACCGGGGAGCTGTTTTTT.